The 9 T cell receptor beta chains listed next were all sequenced from one sample in a study of CD8+ T cells in alopecia areata. Extracted from the samples, RNA was reverse transcribed into cDNA to serve as the sequencing template. Using immunoSEQ multiplex PCR, the repertoire was profiled, and TCRdb retains in-frame clones only, with some absent. The repertoire includes around 140,000 clones, approximately 87% of them detected once, and approximately 16% sits in the top ten. Specimen: CD8+ T cells sorted from blood, collected at week 0. The origin of the receptors is a human donor with alopecia areata.

This chain connects TRBV7-9 to TRBJ2-7; no definite D call. V shed 5 bases and J shed 5 bases, with 10 bases lying between them. CDR3 length equals 12 residues. Germline V gives CDR1 SEHNR, CDR2 FQNEAQ (reference sequence). The CDR3 DNA follows: TGTGCCAGCAGCCCCCTGGCGAACGAGCAGTACTTC. Encoded protein: CASSPLANEQYF.

The genes are TRBV29-1 and TRBJ1-3; D ambiguous. Germline lookup yields CDR1 SQVTM and CDR2 ANQGSEA. The germline V and J ends were trimmed by 7 bases and 0 bases, with 4 bases remaining between them. The CDR3 covers 11 residues. CDR3 protein: CSGASGNTIYF. The DNA for the CDR3 is TGCAGCGGCGCCTCTGGAAACACCATATATTTT.

The count of this clone is one. CDR3 nucleotides: TGTGCCAGCAGCTCACAGGCCACTGAAGCTTTCTTT. Encoded protein: CASSSQATEAFF. This sequence joins TRBV6-5 and TRBJ1-1; D perhaps matches TRBD1 (5 bases). The CDR3 loop spans 12 amino acids. Trimming removed 6 bases from V and 4 bases from J, with 9 bases in between. The germline V gene encodes CDR1 MNHEY and CDR2 SVGAGI.

Turning to this clone: Germline and junction disagree at one end, which may indicate a read error. This chain joins TRBV28 and TRBJ2-1, with TRBD2 as a possible D gene (6 bases). Germline assignment: CDR1 MDHEN and CDR2 SYDVKM. This CDR3 comprises 15 residues. CDR3 in amino acids: CASSSPRDSYDEQFF. DNA for the CDR3: TGTGCCAGCAGTTCTCCTCGGGACTCCTACGATGAGCAGTTCTTC.

This chain joins TRBV6-5 and TRBJ2-3; no clear D. The CDR3 has 12 amino acids. The germline gives CDR1 MNHEY, CDR2 SVGAGI. Trimming removed 6 bases from V and 5 bases from J, with 9 bases in between. The CDR3 DNA reads as TGTGCCAGCAGCCGTACGGGAGATACGCAGTATTTT. Residues: CASSRTGDTQYF.

The CDR3 DNA sequence: TGCAGCGTTGAAGGCATCCAGGAAGTAGGAAGGGTACATGAGCAGTTCTTC. Its protein is CSVEGIQEVGRVHEQFF. This sequence joins TRBV29-1 and TRBJ2-1; no clear D. Germline V lookup: CDR1 SQVTM, CDR2 ANQGSEA. This CDR3 has 17 amino acids. Trimming removed 1 base from V and 8 bases from J, with 24 bases in between.

This sequence joins TRBV4-2 and TRBJ2-7; tentative D call: TRBD2 (6 bases). CDR1 is LGHNA, CDR2 YNFKEQ, per germline. The V end was cut by 0 bases, the J end by 5 bases, with 17 bases between. The CDR3 consists of 16 residues. CDR3 nucleotides: TGTGCCAGCAGCCAAGAAGGCGGGACCCCCCTAGACGAGCAGTACTTC. Protein sequence: CASSQEGGTPLDEQYF.

V gene TRBV7-2 combines with J gene TRBJ2-1; D not certain. The CDR3 spans 14 residues. Per germline, CDR1 SGHTA and CDR2 FQGNSA. Trimming removed 5 bases at V and 4 bases at J, with 12 bases between. The CDR3 bases are TGTGCCAGCAGCCGCCTGGAGATTTACAATGAGCAGTTCTTC. It yields the protein CASSRLEIYNEQFF.

The J gene is TRBJ2-6, the V gene TRBV27, with 9 bases that match TRBD2. Germline loops: CDR1 MNHEY, CDR2 SMNVEV (reference sequence). V gave up 2 bases and J gave up 4 bases; unmatched junction bases: 0. This CDR3 has 15 amino acids. CDR3 sequence: CASSLGTSGANVLTF. In nucleotides, the CDR3 is TGTGCCAGCAGTTTAGGGACTAGCGGGGCCAACGTCCTGACTTTC.